These 9 T cell receptor beta chains came from one sample sequenced in a study of shared clonotypes between healthy human individuals. TCRdb's copy holds only in-frame clones and misses some; the assay was immunoSEQ multiplex PCR. This table has roughly 2.5 million clones, roughly 92% appearing once. Sequencing was performed on naive CD4+ T cells sorted from blood. The subset is: CD45RA+ positively selected. The receptor set was obtained from a man aged 18 to 30 in good health.

The chain is built from TRBV7-2 and TRBJ2-3; D is unresolved. This CDR3 is 14 amino acids long. Trimming took 4 bases from V and 2 from J, leaving 10 bases between them. Looked up from germline, CDR1 is SGHTA and CDR2 is FQGNSA. This chain's CDR3 is CASSSTPDTDTQYF. The CDR3 bases are TGTGCCAGCAGCTCTACTCCCGACACAGATACGCAGTATTTT.

This chain uses TRBV4-3 with TRBJ1-1; the D is unclear. Per germline, CDR1 LGHNA and CDR2 YSLEER. This CDR3 contains 11 residues. V shed 1 base and J shed 8 bases, with 5 bases lying between them. CDR3 region: CASSQGWEAFF. The CDR3, as DNA: TGCGCCAGCAGCCAAGGGTGGGAAGCTTTCTTT.

The rearrangement uses TRBV6-6 and TRBJ1-6; D is perhaps TRBD1 (6 bases). CDR3 size: 13 residues. The ends were cut back, 4 bases at V and 15 bases at J, with 16 bases in the middle. Germline CDR1 and CDR2: MNHNY and SVGAGI (reference sequence). CDR3 protein: CASSSDFGGLLHF. The CDR3 coding sequence is TGTGCCAGCAGTTCCGATTTCGGGGGGCTCCTCCACTTT.

The chain combines TRBV5-1 with TRBJ2-5; no firm D call. Per germline, CDR1 SGHRS and CDR2 YFSETQ. CDR3 length equals 13 residues. Trimming shortened V by 4 bases and J by 4 bases, and 11 bases separated the two germline ends. The CDR3 is CASSAGYAETQYF. The CDR3 coding sequence is TGCGCCAGCAGCGCAGGATATGCAGAGACCCAGTACTTC.

The V gene is TRBV18, the J gene TRBJ2-7; 11 nucleotides line up with TRBD1. The CDR3 runs to 15 residues. Germline CDR1 and CDR2: KGHSH and LQKENI. The junction had 6 bases not matched to a gene; V was cut back by 3 bases and J by 5 bases. The CDR3 loop is CASSPTGQGANEQYF. For the CDR3, the DNA is TGTGCCAGCTCACCGACCGGACAGGGGGCCAACGAGCAGTACTTC.

This clone appeared a single time. This sample also contains other DNA sequences that code for the same CDR3. This chain joins TRBV5-1 and TRBJ2-7, with a weak D call TRBD1 (5 bases). The CDR3 covers 15 residues. V lost 0 bases to trimming and J lost 1 base, with 11 bases between them. Germline CDR1 and CDR2: SGHRS and YFSETQ. CDR3 protein: CASSLVSGPSYEQYF. DNA of the CDR3: TGCGCCAGCAGCTTGGTTTCAGGGCCGTCCTACGAGCAGTACTTC.

The chain is built from TRBV7-9 and TRBJ2-7; 9 nucleotides match TRBD1. CDR3 length: 16 residues. Trimming cost V 5 bases and J 5 bases; bases outside gene matches: 13. Germline V gene lookup returns CDR1 SEHNR and CDR2 FQNEAQ (reference sequence). In DNA form, the CDR3 reads TGTGCCAGCAGCGTAGGACAGGGGCCCAGAGGCCACGAGCAGTACTTC. Its protein is CASSVGQGPRGHEQYF. The full variable domain, in which reference TRBV7-9 and TRBJ2-7 provide the parts outside the CDR3, is DTGVSQNPRHKITKRGQNVTFRCDPISEHNRLYWYRQTLGQGPEFLTYFQNEAQLEKSRLLSDRFSAERPKGSFSTLEIQRTEQGDSAMYLCASSVGQGPRGHEQYFGPGTRLTVT.

This clone was seen a single time. The gene calls are TRBV30 and TRBJ1-1; D may be TRBD1 (6 bases). The CDR3 has 14 amino acids. In germline, CDR1 is GTSNPN, CDR2 SVGIG (reference sequence). V was pared by 1 base and J by 1 base, with 10 bases between. The chain's CDR3 is CAWSAGHPNTEAFF. In DNA, the CDR3 is TGTGCCTGGAGTGCGGGACACCCGAACACTGAAGCTTTCTTT.

The chain couples TRBV7-2 to TRBJ2-1, with 8 bases identical to TRBD2. This CDR3 is 16 amino acids long. The germline CDR1 and CDR2 sequences are SGHTA and FQGNSA. The junction had 8 bases not matched to a gene; V was cut back by 4 bases and J by 3 bases. The CDR3 protein is CASSSHVGLVYNEQFF. The CDR3 region has the DNA TGTGCCAGCAGCTCGCATGTGGGACTAGTCTACAATGAGCAGTTCTTC.